These T cell receptor beta chains were read from a single sample in a study of cytomegalovirus exposure and HLA in healthy donors. The repertoire was sequenced with immunoSEQ multiplex PCR; TCRdb's copy has only in-frame clones and lacks some. Of 200,000 to 250,000 clones detected, 65% to 85% appear once; the ten largest clones hold roughly 0.66%. Input material: PBMCs. The receptors here all came from a boy aged 2 to 10 in good health and CMV-seronegative. CDR3s include the opening cysteine and the closing phenylalanine or tryptophan. Each record gives: clone size, J gene, V gene, D gene, CDR3 protein, CDR3 DNA. D genes are given only for firm matches. Some rows mark clone size as missing; the rest say once, few, many or name a class of expanded clone.

clone_size: NA
j_call: TRBJ2-5
v_call: TRBV18
d_call: TRBD1
cdr3_aa: CASSPQAGGSQETQYF
cdr3_nt: TGTGCCAGCTCACCACAGGCAGGGGGCTCCCAAGAGACCCAGTACTTC

clone_size: NA
j_call: TRBJ2-7
v_call: TRBV6-5
d_call: TRBD2
cdr3_aa: CASSPGLVRGEQYF
cdr3_nt: TGTGCCAGCAGTCCGGGACTAGTTAGGGGCGAGCAGTACTTC

clone_size: NA
j_call: TRBJ2-5
v_call: TRBV6-5
d_call: TRBD1
cdr3_aa: CASSYPTGTGIETQYF
cdr3_nt: TGTGCCAGCAGTTACCCGACCGGGACAGGGATCGAGACCCAGTACTTC

clone_size: NA
j_call: TRBJ1-5
v_call: TRBV7-8
d_call: NA
cdr3_aa: CASSLDEVQPQHF
cdr3_nt: TGTGCCAGCAGCTTAGATGAGGTTCAGCCCCAGCATTTT

clone_size: NA
j_call: TRBJ1-4
v_call: TRBV15
d_call: TRBD1
cdr3_aa: CATSREPGGNEKLFF
cdr3_nt: TGTGCCACCAGCAGAGAGCCAGGGGGCAATGAAAAACTGTTTTTT

clone_size: NA
j_call: TRBJ2-4
v_call: TRBV27
d_call: TRBD2
cdr3_aa: CASSLQGTSGIKLAKNIQYF
cdr3_nt: TGTGCCAGCAGTTTACAAGGGACTAGCGGGATCAAACTAGCCAAAAACATTCAGTACTTC

clone_size: NA
j_call: TRBJ2-3
v_call: TRBV30
d_call: TRBD2
cdr3_aa: CALWTSGGDTQYF
cdr3_nt: TGTGCCTTGTGGACTAGCGGGGGAGATACGCAGTATTTT

clone_size: NA
j_call: TRBJ2-5
v_call: TRBV6-5
d_call: NA
cdr3_aa: CASRRAGEETQYF
cdr3_nt: TGTGCCAGCAGGCGGGCTGGGGAAGAGACCCAGTACTTC

clone_size: NA
j_call: TRBJ2-3
v_call: TRBV7-9
d_call: TRBD1
cdr3_aa: CASSTGQGPDTQYF
cdr3_nt: TGTGCCAGCAGCACGGGACAGGGCCCAGATACGCAGTATTTT

clone_size: NA
j_call: TRBJ2-7
v_call: TRBV27
d_call: TRBD2
cdr3_aa: CASSLIAAGVHEQYF
cdr3_nt: TGTGCCAGCAGTTTAATAGCGGCGGGAGTCCACGAGCAGTACTTC

clone_size: NA
j_call: TRBJ1-1
v_call: TRBV9
d_call: NA
cdr3_aa: CASSGQLNTEAFF
cdr3_nt: TGTGCCAGCAGCGGGCAATTGAACACTGAAGCTTTCTTT

clone_size: NA
j_call: TRBJ1-2
v_call: TRBV7-2
d_call: NA
cdr3_aa: CASSLAAKYYGYTF
cdr3_nt: TGTGCCAGCAGCTTAGCGGCCAAATACTATGGCTACACCTTC

clone_size: NA
j_call: TRBJ2-1
v_call: TRBV7-9
d_call: NA
cdr3_aa: CASSLVPNEQFF
cdr3_nt: TGTGCCAGCAGCTTAGTTCCAAATGAGCAGTTCTTC

clone_size: NA
j_call: TRBJ2-5
v_call: TRBV4-2
d_call: TRBD2
cdr3_aa: CASSRLFSGSHQETQYF
cdr3_nt: TGTGCCAGCAGCCGCTTATTTAGCGGGAGTCACCAAGAGACCCAGTACTTC

clone_size: NA
j_call: TRBJ2-5
v_call: TRBV19
d_call: NA
cdr3_aa: CASSILPREGYKTQYF
cdr3_nt: TGTGCCAGTAGTATACTCCCGCGTGAGGGTTATAAGACCCAGTACTTC

clone_size: NA
j_call: TRBJ1-3
v_call: TRBV18
d_call: TRBD1
cdr3_aa: CASSPDRGPKGNTIYF
cdr3_nt: TGTGCCAGCTCACCAGACAGGGGGCCGAAGGGAAACACCATATATTTT

clone_size: NA
j_call: TRBJ1-2
v_call: TRBV6-5
d_call: NA
cdr3_aa: CASSYSSEGSYGYTF
cdr3_nt: TGTGCCAGCAGTTACTCGAGTGAGGGCTCCTATGGCTACACCTTC

clone_size: NA
j_call: TRBJ1-6
v_call: TRBV2
d_call: TRBD1
cdr3_aa: CASRADRGSHSPLHF
cdr3_nt: TGTGCCAGCAGGGCCGACAGGGGGAGTCATTCACCCCTCCACTTT

clone_size: once
j_call: TRBJ2-7
v_call: TRBV10-3
d_call: NA
cdr3_aa: CAISESNTPYEQYF
cdr3_nt: TGTGCCATCAGTGAGTCGAACACCCCTTACGAGCAGTACTTC

clone_size: NA
j_call: TRBJ2-2
v_call: TRBV5-1
d_call: NA
cdr3_aa: CASSSLESVGELFF
cdr3_nt: TGCGCCAGCAGCTCTCTAGAGTCGGTGGGGGAGCTGTTTTTT

clone_size: NA
j_call: TRBJ1-2
v_call: TRBV29-1
d_call: NA
cdr3_aa: CSAPLGGSDDGYTF
cdr3_nt: TGCAGCGCCCCCCTGGGGGGGTCTGACGATGGCTACACCTTC

clone_size: NA
j_call: TRBJ2-7
v_call: TRBV15
d_call: NA
cdr3_aa: CATTTKGASYEQYF
cdr3_nt: TGTGCCACCACCACAAAAGGGGCTTCCTACGAGCAGTACTTC

clone_size: NA
j_call: TRBJ2-5
v_call: TRBV28
d_call: TRBD2
cdr3_aa: CASTQRQGGLAGASETQYF
cdr3_nt: TGTGCCAGCACTCAACGACAGGGTGGTCTAGCGGGAGCTTCAGAGACCCAGTACTTC

clone_size: NA
j_call: TRBJ2-7
v_call: TRBV30
d_call: TRBD2
cdr3_aa: CAWGSGTSGRQYF
cdr3_nt: TGTGCCTGGGGAAGCGGGACTAGCGGGAGGCAGTACTTC

clone_size: NA
j_call: TRBJ1-2
v_call: TRBV29-1
d_call: NA
cdr3_aa: CSVEEPVSTYGYTF
cdr3_nt: TGCAGCGTTGAAGAACCGGTTTCAACCTATGGCTACACCTTC

clone_size: NA
j_call: TRBJ1-2
v_call: TRBV19
d_call: TRBD1
cdr3_aa: CASDRDRDSNYGYTF
cdr3_nt: TGTGCCAGTGATAGAGACAGGGATTCTAACTATGGCTACACCTTC

clone_size: few
j_call: TRBJ1-5
v_call: TRBV27
d_call: NA
cdr3_aa: CASSFTGGNQPQHF
cdr3_nt: TGTGCCAGCAGTTTTACGGGTGGCAATCAGCCCCAGCATTTT

clone_size: NA
j_call: TRBJ2-5
v_call: TRBV23-1
d_call: NA
cdr3_aa: CASSLPRRVKTQYF
cdr3_nt: TGCGCCAGCAGTCTCCCGCGGCGGGTTAAGACCCAGTACTTC

clone_size: NA
j_call: TRBJ1-2
v_call: TRBV6-6
d_call: NA
cdr3_aa: CASSYSPGLDGYTF
cdr3_nt: TGTGCCAGCAGTTACTCCCCAGGGCTCGATGGCTACACCTTC

clone_size: NA
j_call: TRBJ2-7
v_call: TRBV6-5
d_call: NA
cdr3_aa: CASSPFPSSAYEQYF
cdr3_nt: TGTGCCAGCAGTCCTTTCCCTAGCTCCGCCTACGAGCAGTACTTC

clone_size: NA
j_call: TRBJ1-3
v_call: TRBV7-2
d_call: NA
cdr3_aa: CASRGAPGNTIYF
cdr3_nt: TGTGCCAGCAGGGGGGCGCCCGGAAACACCATATATTTT

clone_size: NA
j_call: TRBJ2-7
v_call: TRBV6-6
d_call: TRBD1
cdr3_aa: CATRQGSYEQYF
cdr3_nt: TGTGCCACCCGACAGGGTTCCTACGAGCAGTACTTC

clone_size: few
j_call: TRBJ2-7
v_call: TRBV4-1
d_call: TRBD2
cdr3_aa: CASSQYTLGSGGYEQYF
cdr3_nt: TGCGCCAGCAGCCAGTACACCTTGGGAAGCGGGGGTTACGAGCAGTACTTC

clone_size: NA
j_call: TRBJ2-7
v_call: TRBV27
d_call: NA
cdr3_aa: CASSFAGDGYEQYF
cdr3_nt: TGTGCCAGCAGTTTTGCCGGGGATGGGTACGAGCAGTACTTC

clone_size: few
j_call: TRBJ2-1
v_call: TRBV7-8
d_call: TRBD1
cdr3_aa: CASSFEGANPNEQFF
cdr3_nt: TGTGCCAGCAGCTTTGAGGGGGCGAATCCCAATGAGCAGTTCTTC

clone_size: few
j_call: TRBJ1-6
v_call: TRBV4-1
d_call: TRBD1
cdr3_aa: CASSPTGGYSPLHF
cdr3_nt: TGCGCCAGCAGCCCGACAGGGGGCTATTCACCCCTCCACTTT

clone_size: NA
j_call: TRBJ2-5
v_call: TRBV9
d_call: NA
cdr3_aa: CASSLRPSGETQYF
cdr3_nt: TGTGCCAGCAGCTTGAGGCCCTCTGGAGAGACCCAGTACTTC

clone_size: NA
j_call: TRBJ2-4
v_call: TRBV23-1
d_call: NA
cdr3_aa: CASSLRGSFTGPLGKNIQYF
cdr3_nt: TGCGCCAGCAGTCTCAGGGGCTCCTTCACAGGGCCCTTAGGCAAAAACATTCAGTACTTC

clone_size: NA
j_call: TRBJ2-5
v_call: TRBV5-6
d_call: NA
cdr3_aa: CASSLRGMGETQYF
cdr3_nt: TGTGCCAGCAGCTTAAGGGGCATGGGGGAGACCCAGTACTTC

clone_size: NA
j_call: TRBJ2-5
v_call: TRBV2
d_call: TRBD1
cdr3_aa: CASRDRGRAETQYF
cdr3_nt: TGTGCCAGCAGGGACAGGGGGCGGGCAGAGACCCAGTACTTC

clone_size: NA
j_call: TRBJ2-3
v_call: TRBV6-7
d_call: NA
cdr3_aa: CASSLEGSDTQYF
cdr3_nt: TGTGCCAGCAGTTTGGAGGGCTCAGATACGCAGTATTTT

clone_size: NA
j_call: TRBJ1-4
v_call: TRBV7-9
d_call: TRBD1
cdr3_aa: CASSLTGEKLFF
cdr3_nt: TGTGCCAGCAGCTTGACAGGGGAAAAACTGTTTTTT

clone_size: NA
j_call: TRBJ1-1
v_call: TRBV11-2
d_call: NA
cdr3_aa: CASSLPNLQGPYTEAFF
cdr3_nt: TGTGCCAGCAGCCTACCAAATCTACAGGGTCCGTACACTGAAGCTTTCTTT

clone_size: NA
j_call: TRBJ1-2
v_call: TRBV10-2
d_call: NA
cdr3_aa: CASSESRSGLYGYTF
cdr3_nt: TGCGCCAGCAGTGAGTCTAGGTCGGGTCTCTATGGCTACACCTTC

clone_size: NA
j_call: TRBJ1-2
v_call: TRBV6-1
d_call: NA
cdr3_aa: CASSEYAGGYGYTF
cdr3_nt: TGTGCCAGCAGTGAATATGCCGGGGGCTATGGCTACACCTTC

clone_size: once
j_call: TRBJ2-5
v_call: TRBV5-4
d_call: NA
cdr3_aa: CASSFDQGQETQYF
cdr3_nt: TGTGCCAGCAGTTTCGACCAGGGGCAAGAGACCCAGTACTTC

clone_size: NA
j_call: TRBJ1-1
v_call: TRBV10-2
d_call: NA
cdr3_aa: CAIKEDGNTEAFF
cdr3_nt: TGCGCCATCAAGGAGGACGGGAACACTGAAGCTTTCTTT

clone_size: NA
j_call: TRBJ2-5
v_call: TRBV5-4
d_call: NA
cdr3_aa: CASGPLAGPSETQYF
cdr3_nt: TGTGCCAGCGGGCCCTTGGCGGGGCCCTCGGAGACCCAGTACTTC

clone_size: once
j_call: TRBJ2-7
v_call: TRBV28
d_call: TRBD2
cdr3_aa: CASSLSAGGPYEQYF
cdr3_nt: TGTGCCAGCAGTTTATCGGCGGGGGGCCCCTACGAGCAGTACTTC

clone_size: NA
j_call: TRBJ1-6
v_call: TRBV27
d_call: TRBD1
cdr3_aa: CASSRTGSNSPLHF
cdr3_nt: TGTGCCAGCAGTAGGACAGGGTCGAATTCACCCCTCCACTTT